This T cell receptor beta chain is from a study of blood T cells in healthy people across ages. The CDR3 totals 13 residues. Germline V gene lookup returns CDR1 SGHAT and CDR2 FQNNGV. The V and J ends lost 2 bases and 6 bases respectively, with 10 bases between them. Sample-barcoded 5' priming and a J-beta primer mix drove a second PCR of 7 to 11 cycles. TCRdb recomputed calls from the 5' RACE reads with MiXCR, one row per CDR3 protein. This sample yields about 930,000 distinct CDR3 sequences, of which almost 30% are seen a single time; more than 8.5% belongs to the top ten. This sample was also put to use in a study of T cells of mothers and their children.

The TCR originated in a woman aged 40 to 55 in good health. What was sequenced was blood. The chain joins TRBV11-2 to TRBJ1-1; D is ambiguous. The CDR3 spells CASSLTGDAEAFF. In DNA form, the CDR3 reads TGTGCCAGCAGCTTAACTGGGGATGCTGAAGCTTTCTTT.